These T cell receptor beta chains were read from a single sample in a study of T-cell reconstitution after alpha-beta-depleted transplantation in children. TCRdb reprocessed the PCR reads via MiXCR and lists one record per CDR3 protein. The data hold 530,000 or so distinct CDR3 sequences, with 27% observed a single time. The material sequenced was PBMCs, taken before TCRalphabeta/CD19-depleted stem cell transplant. These receptor sequences come from a boy under three years old with Wiskott-Aldrich syndrome, due to receive a stem cell transplant. The CDR3 runs from the conserved cysteine through the conserved F or W. A D gene is named only where the DNA matches it firmly. Clone size, where shown, is once, few, many, or a class for clones that have expanded.

j_call d_call v_call clone_size cdr3_aa cdr3_nt
TRBJ1-4 . TRBV30 . CAWSPGPREKLFF TGTGCCTGGTCTCCGGGCCCACGGGAAAAACTGTTTTTT
TRBJ2-1 . TRBV7-3 . CASSGGGTNEQFF TGTGCCAGCAGCGGCGGGGGCACGAATGAGCAGTTCTTC
TRBJ2-3 TRBD1 TRBV5-1 . CASSTLGQGSTDTQYF TGCGCCAGCAGCACCCTAGGACAGGGGAGCACAGATACGCAGTATTTT
TRBJ2-2 TRBD2 TRBV10-3 . CAISPRRLALTGELFF TGTGCCATCAGTCCCAGGAGACTAGCGCTCACCGGGGAGCTGTTTTTT
TRBJ1-3 TRBD1 TRBV12-3/TRBV12-4 few CASSPGGRSGNTIYF TGTGCCAGCAGTCCAGGGGGCCGCTCTGGAAACACCATATATTTT
TRBJ2-7 . TRBV11-2 . CASSGKAGFSYEQYF TGTGCCAGCAGCGGAAAAGCAGGGTTCTCCTACGAGCAGTACTTC
TRBJ2-1 . TRBV7-9 few CASSLIVTTGDNEQFF TGTGCCAGCAGCTTAATCGTGACTACCGGTGACAATGAGCAGTTCTTC
TRBJ2-2 . TRBV15 few CATSRTNTGELFF TGTGCCACCAGCCGCACCAACACCGGGGAGCTGTTTTTT
TRBJ2-5 . TRBV6-2/TRBV6-3 few CASSLSTLLPGPQETQYF TGTGCCAGCAGTTTGTCGACCCTACTACCCGGCCCTCAAGAGACCCAGTACTTC
TRBJ2-7 TRBD1 TRBV12-3/TRBV12-4 few CASSLRAGGRYYEQYF TGTGCCAGCAGTTTAAGGGCAGGGGGCCGATACTACGAGCAGTACTTC
TRBJ2-1 . TRBV28 . CASSLTGEGSYNEQFF TGTGCCAGCAGTTTGACGGGAGAGGGCTCCTACAATGAGCAGTTCTTC
TRBJ2-3 TRBD2 TRBV20-1 . CSARAIAGGPPDTQYF TGCAGTGCTAGGGCTATAGCGGGAGGGCCTCCAGATACGCAGTATTTT
TRBJ2-5 TRBD2 TRBV5-1 few CASSLLSGSFETQYF TGCGCCAGCAGCTTGCTTAGCGGGAGTTTCGAGACCCAGTACTTC
TRBJ2-1 . TRBV5-1 . CASSLTGPPYNEQFF TGCGCCAGCAGCTTAACGGGACCCCCCTACAATGAGCAGTTCTTC
TRBJ2-5 . TRBV5-1 few CASSLGTRQETQYF TGCGCCAGCAGCTTGGGGACCCGTCAAGAGACCCAGTACTTC
TRBJ2-7 . TRBV7-2 . CASSLAGRVDTYEQYF TGTGCCAGCAGCTTAGCAGGGCGGGTTGACACCTACGAGCAGTACTTC